One and the same sample provided the 8 T cell receptor beta chains below, sequenced in a study of cytomegalovirus exposure and HLA in healthy donors. The data were produced by immunoSEQ multiplex PCR, yet TCRdb's version contains in-frame clones alone and is incomplete. The table records under 200,000 clones, approximately 96% of them present only once. Material: PBMCs. The source of these receptors is a young woman in good health and CMV-seronegative.

The J gene is TRBJ1-1, the V gene TRBV30, with TRBD1 matching 8 bases. Germline lookup yields CDR1 GTSNPN and CDR2 SVGIG (reference sequence). The CDR3 runs 13 residues. J gave up 3 bases and V 3 bases, and 3 bases lay outside the gene matches. CDR3 DNA sequence: TGTGCCTGGAGAGCGACAGGGGACACTGAAGCTTTCTTT. Its translation is CAWRATGDTEAFF.

V and J are TRBV9 and TRBJ2-3; D remains unclear. There are 15 residues in the CDR3. In germline, CDR1 is SGDLS, CDR2 YYNGEE. The V end lost 1 base, the J end lost 8 bases, and 17 bases lay between the germline ends. The CDR3 protein is CASSVNSASSGTQYF. CDR3 coding DNA: TGTGCCAGCAGCGTAAATTCAGCGTCCTCCGGTACGCAGTATTTT.

The count of this clone is one. The chain couples TRBV6-1 to TRBJ1-6; TRBD1 agrees at 7 bases. Germline trimming cut 6 bases from V and 6 bases from J; bases unmatched to any gene: 5. CDR3 length: 14 amino acids. Looked up from germline, CDR1 is MNHNS and CDR2 is SASEGT. DNA for the CDR3: TGTGCCAGCAGAACGGACAGGTTTAATTCACCCCTCCACTTT. Amino acid sequence: CASRTDRFNSPLHF.

V is TRBV9 and J is TRBJ1-3; D is perhaps TRBD1 (5 bases). In germline, CDR1 is SGDLS, CDR2 YYNGEE. The CDR3 has 16 residues. Trimming shortened V by 3 bases and J by 4 bases, and 17 bases separated the two germline ends. CDR3 protein: CASSAGGDLWGNTIYF. CDR3 nucleotide sequence: TGTGCCAGCAGCGCCGGAGGGGACCTGTGGGGAAACACCATATATTTT.

The chain links TRBV7-9 to TRBJ1-6; 9 nucleotides match TRBD1. The junction had 9 bases not matched to a gene; V was cut back by 1 base and J by 8 bases. CDR1 and CDR2 from the germline V gene are SEHNR and FQNEAQ (reference sequence). CDR3 length equals 17 residues. Here the CDR3 DNA reads TGTGCCAGCAGCTTAGGAGGGTCCGGGACAGGGCATTCACCCCTCCACTTT. This translates into CASSLGGSGTGHSPLHF.

This rearrangement joins TRBV6-5 to TRBJ1-2; D is unresolved. CDR1 is MNHEY and CDR2 is SVGAGI in the germline V gene. V was pared by 6 bases and J by 2 bases, with 10 bases between. This CDR3 region has 13 residues. The chain's CDR3 is CASRFLRNYGYTF. CDR3 sequence (DNA): TGTGCCAGCAGATTTCTGCGGAACTATGGCTACACCTTC.

The J gene is TRBJ1-1, the V gene TRBV27, with TRBD1 matching over 7 bases. CDR1 is MNHEY, CDR2 SMNVEV, per germline (reference sequence). Trimming at V came to 0 bases and at J to 3 bases, leaving 4 bases not matched to a gene. This CDR3 contains 15 residues. The CDR3 loop is CASSLSTGTDTEAFF. The CDR3 bases are TGTGCCAGCAGTTTATCGACCGGGACAGACACTGAAGCTTTCTTT.

This clone was picked up one time. The chain couples TRBV27 to TRBJ1-2, with D possibly being TRBD1 (5 bases). Germline loops: CDR1 MNHEY, CDR2 SMNVEV (reference sequence). The CDR3 runs to 13 residues. Trimming removed 9 bases at V and 3 bases at J, with 14 bases between. The CDR3 coding sequence is TGTGCCAGTCGTCTGGAGGGGCACTATGGCTACACCTTC. Translating gives CASRLEGHYGYTF.